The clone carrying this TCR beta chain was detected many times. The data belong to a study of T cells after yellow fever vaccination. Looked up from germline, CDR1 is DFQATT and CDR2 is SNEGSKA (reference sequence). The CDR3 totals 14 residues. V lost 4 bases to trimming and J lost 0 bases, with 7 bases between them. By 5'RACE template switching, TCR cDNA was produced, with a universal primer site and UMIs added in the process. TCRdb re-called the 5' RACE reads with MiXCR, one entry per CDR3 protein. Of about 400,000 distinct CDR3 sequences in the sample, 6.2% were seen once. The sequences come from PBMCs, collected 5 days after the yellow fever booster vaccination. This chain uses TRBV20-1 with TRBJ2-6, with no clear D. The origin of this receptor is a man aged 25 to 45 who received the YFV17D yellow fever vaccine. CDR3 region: CSATLVSGANVLTF. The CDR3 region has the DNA TGCAGTGCTACCCTAGTCTCTGGGGCCAACGTCCTGACTTTC.